Listed here are 30 T cell receptor beta chains from one sample, sequenced in a study of Ad26.COV2.S vaccination and SARS-CoV-2 variants (dated by TCRdb to 2020 to 2022). The receptor library was made with the immunoSEQ multiplex PCR assay. The immuneACCESS repertoire file appears here via TCRdb, limited to in-frame rearrangements. These files lack a portion of the clones; in checked studies, under half of the deficit traces to unresolved V genes, and the cause of the others is not known. The sample table lists around 250,000 clones, roughly 87% of them with a count of one. Just under 3% of the sample rests with the top ten. Read against the paper, the sample's treatment or condition label means: approximately 18 received Ad26.COV2.S at low or high dose, single or two shots; 5 received placebo; per-sample allocation not given. Repertoires of vaccine and placebo recipients were sequenced from samples taken on day 63 after the first injection.

Sequencing used peripheral blood, obtained in a trial of Ad26.COV2.S vaccine versus placebo. The source is a person between 18 and 59 years old who received the Ad26.COV2.S COVID-19 vaccine or a placebo.

CDR3 bases: TGTGCCTGGAGTGTTAACAACATTCAGTACTTC. It encodes CAWSVNNIQYF. This chain uses TRBV30 with TRBJ2-4, with D uncertain. Per the germline V gene, CDR1 is GTSNPN and CDR2 is SVGIG (reference sequence). Between the trimmed V and J ends, which lost 0 bases and 7 bases, there was a span of 4 bases. The CDR3 sequence is 11 residues long.

The CDR3 DNA reads TGTGCCACGCAAGACAGGGGCAATCAGCCCCAGCATTTT. This gives the protein CATQDRGNQPQHF. The V and J genes are TRBV24-1 and TRBJ1-5; 7 nucleotides agree with TRBD1. Germline V CDR1 and CDR2: KGHDR, SFDVKD. The ends lost 10 bases at V and 2 bases at J; junction bases unmatched: 4. This CDR3 has 13 amino acids.

The table lists this clone with a count of one. V is TRBV19 and J is TRBJ2-2; 8 bases match TRBD2. The V gene end was trimmed by 5 bases and the J gene end by 4 bases; junction bases not matched to a gene: 9. Germline V CDR1 and CDR2: LNHDA, SQIVND (reference sequence). The CDR3 runs 16 residues. The chain's CDR3 is CASSPPRSGSTGELFF. In DNA form, the CDR3 reads TGTGCCAGTAGTCCCCCCCGAAGCGGGAGCACCGGGGAGCTGTTTTTT.

The rearrangement joins TRBV27 to TRBJ2-1; TRBD2 aligns across 7 bases. Germline lookup yields CDR1 MNHEY and CDR2 SMNVEV (reference sequence). The CDR3 totals 15 residues. Trimming cost V 3 bases and J 2 bases; bases outside gene matches: 4. The CDR3: CASSLTSPTYNEQFF. DNA of the CDR3: TGTGCCAGCAGTTTGACTAGCCCCACCTACAATGAGCAGTTCTTC.

This clone was counted only a few times. The chain couples TRBV6-6 to TRBJ2-5, with TRBD1 matching over 10 bases. This CDR3 region has 14 residues. J lost 3 bases, V lost 6 bases, and 4 bases had no gene match. Per germline, CDR1 MNHNY and CDR2 SVGAGI (reference sequence). The CDR3 DNA reads as TGTGCCAGCAGACGGGACAGGGGAGAAGAGACCCAGTACTTC. Translating it yields CASRRDRGEETQYF.

The genes are TRBV5-4 and TRBJ2-1, with D perhaps TRBD2 (5 bases). The V gene lost 0 bases and the J gene lost 7 bases, with 14 bases spanning the gap. CDR1 is SGHNT, CDR2 YYREEE, per germline (reference sequence). The length of the CDR3 is 15 residues. The CDR3 bases are TGTGCCAGCAGCTTGGACGGGGTGAGCTATAATGAGCAGTTCTTC. It codes for CASSLDGVSYNEQFF.

This chain joins TRBV27 and TRBJ1-6; D possibly corresponds to TRBD1 (5 bases). Trimming stripped 2 bases from V and 7 bases from J, with 9 bases between. CDR3 size: 14 residues. Germline loops: CDR1 MNHEY, CDR2 SMNVEV (reference sequence). The CDR3 DNA is TGTGCCAGCAGTTTAGGAGGGGTGAATTCACCCCTCCACTTT. Translation gives CASSLGGVNSPLHF.

The rearrangement uses TRBV5-1 and TRBJ1-2; the D gene is possibly TRBD1 (5 bases). V was cut by 4 bases and J by 4 bases, with 20 bases left in between. Germline CDR1 is SGHRS and CDR2 is YFSETQ. The CDR3 has 16 residues. The CDR3 is CASSLISGTWAYGYTF. DNA of the CDR3: TGCGCCAGCAGCCTTATATCAGGGACCTGGGCCTATGGCTACACCTTC. Looking up the rest from reference TRBV5-1 and TRBJ1-2 gives the full variable domain: KAGVTQTPRYLIKTRGQQVTLSCSPISGHRSVSWYQQTPGQGLQFLFEYFSETQRNKGNFPGRFSGRQFSNSRSEMNVSTLELGDSALYLCASSLISGTWAYGYTFGSGTRLTVV.

The chain links TRBV6-4 to TRBJ1-2; no clear D gene. The V and J ends lost 10 bases and 5 bases respectively, with 14 bases between them. The CDR3 totals 12 residues. CDR1 and CDR2 (germline): MRHNA, SNTAGT. The DNA for the CDR3 is TGTGCCACCCGTGGGCCGGGGTATGGCTACACCTTC. Translating gives CATRGPGYGYTF.

This chain joins TRBV11-2 and TRBJ1-5, with D tentatively TRBD1 (6 bases). The CDR3 runs to 15 residues. V was trimmed by 5 bases and J by 1 base, leaving 12 bases between them. Germline CDR1 SGHAT, CDR2 FQNNGV. CDR3 sequence: CASSRGGLSNQPQHF. CDR3 nucleotide sequence: TGTGCCAGCAGCCGAGGGGGGTTAAGCAATCAGCCCCAGCATTTT.

This clone was counted a single time. The chain employs TRBV11-2 and TRBJ2-5, with 11 bases lining up with TRBD2. This CDR3 region has 14 residues. V lost 8 bases, J lost 5 bases, and 7 bases stayed unmatched. Germline values: CDR1 SGHAT, CDR2 FQNNGV. The DNA for the CDR3 is TGTGCCAGCGGCCCCACTAGCGGGAGTGAGACCCAGTACTTC. Translation: CASGPTSGSETQYF.

The chain recombines TRBV5-4 with TRBJ2-5, with 7 positions matching TRBD2. The CDR3 is made up of 15 amino acids. Trimming cost V 4 bases and J 2 bases; bases outside gene matches: 8. The germline V gene encodes CDR1 SGHNT and CDR2 YYREEE (reference sequence). CDR3 sequence reads: CASSGLESGQETQYF. For the CDR3, the DNA is TGTGCCAGCAGCGGACTAGAGAGTGGGCAAGAGACCCAGTACTTC.

This clone was seen a few times. The V and J genes are TRBV7-9 and TRBJ1-3, with no clear D. Trimming took off 0 bases at V and 4 bases at J, with 4 bases between the two ends. The V gene's germline CDR1 is SEHNR and CDR2 FQNEAQ (reference sequence). This CDR3 region has 13 residues. CDR3 loop: CASSLAGGNTIYF. CDR3 DNA sequence: TGTGCCAGCAGCTTAGCCGGGGGAAACACCATATATTTT.

V usage is TRBV7-9 and J usage is TRBJ1-6, with D possibly being TRBD1 (6 bases). CDR1 is SEHNR and CDR2 is FQNEAQ in the germline V gene (reference sequence). This CDR3 spans 14 amino acids. The ends were cut back, 7 bases at V and 9 bases at J, with 16 bases in the middle. The CDR3 coding sequence is TGTGCCAGCAACTCTGAGGGGGGGGGTTCACCCCTCCACTTT. This encodes CASNSEGGGSPLHF.

On this clone: The sample carries other DNA sequences with the same CDR3. The rearrangement links TRBV7-9 to TRBJ2-3; no firm D call. The V end lost 3 bases, the J end lost 4 bases, and 8 bases lay between the germline ends. The CDR3 extends over 13 amino acids. Looked up from germline, CDR1 is SEHNR and CDR2 is FQNEAQ (reference sequence). The CDR3 sequence: CASSFGSADTQYF. The DNA for the CDR3 is TGTGCCAGCAGCTTCGGATCAGCAGATACGCAGTATTTT.

This clone occurred a few times. This same CDR3 is encoded by further DNA sequences in the sample. The V call is TRBV18, the J call TRBJ1-1; the D is unclear. CDR3 size: 13 residues. Germline CDR1 KGHSH, CDR2 LQKENI. V lost 1 base and J 1 base, leaving 4 bases between the germline ends. The CDR3 here is CASSPQGNTEAFF. The CDR3 DNA sequence: TGTGCCAGCTCACCACAGGGGAACACTGAAGCTTTCTTT.

This chain joins TRBV11-3 and TRBJ2-2, with D perhaps matching TRBD1 or TRBD2 (6 bases each). The length of the CDR3 is 16 residues. V was cut by 0 bases and J by 1 base, with 9 bases left in between. Germline V gene sequence: CDR1 SGHNT, CDR2 YENEEA. For the CDR3, the DNA is TGTGCCAGCAGCTTAGAGGGGGGCTTGAACACCGGGGAGCTGTTTTTT. Residues: CASSLEGGLNTGELFF.

The chain has TRBV5-4 and TRBJ1-2; 8 positions agree with TRBD1. V dropped 4 bases and J dropped 8; count of bases not matched to a gene: 10. The CDR3 is 14 amino acids. Germline V gene data show CDR1 as SGHNT and CDR2 as YYREEE (reference sequence). CDR3 nucleotides: TGTGCCAGCAGCCTACTACAGGGGGTAAGCGGCTACACCTTC. This codes for CASSLLQGVSGYTF.

V gene TRBV27 combines with J gene TRBJ2-7, with 14 bases matching TRBD2. The germline V gene encodes CDR1 MNHEY and CDR2 SMNVEV (reference sequence). Germline trimming cut 5 bases from V and 0 bases from J; bases unmatched to any gene: 9. This CDR3 comprises 18 residues. In DNA, the CDR3 is TGTGCCAGCAGTGGTCGGACTAGCGGGGGGCCGAGCTCCTACGAGCAGTACTTC. Amino acid sequence: CASSGRTSGGPSSYEQYF.

The rearrangement joins TRBV19 to TRBJ1-5, with D unclear. Germline V lookup: CDR1 LNHDA, CDR2 SQIVND (reference sequence). This CDR3 spans 14 amino acids. Trimming shortened V by 1 base and J by 3 bases, and 7 bases separated the two germline ends. The CDR3 DNA sequence: TGTGCCAGTAGTATAGTTTGGGTCAATCAGCCCCAGCATTTT. Translating gives CASSIVWVNQPQHF.

The chain combines TRBV6-1 with TRBJ1-1; 7 bases are a match to TRBD1. The CDR3 totals 19 residues. V was clipped by 4 bases and J by 1 base; unmatched bases: 18. From germline, CDR1 is MNHNS and CDR2 SASEGT. This chain's CDR3 is CASSGASGTVLIPNTEAFF. In DNA, the CDR3 is TGTGCCAGCAGTGGGGCCTCGGGGACAGTGTTAATTCCGAACACTGAAGCTTTCTTT.

In nucleotides, the CDR3 is TGTGCCAGCAGTTACTCGACCACTAGCCAGAGCTCCTACAATGAGCAGTTCTTC. This sequence encodes CASSYSTTSQSSYNEQFF. The J gene is TRBJ2-1, the V gene TRBV6-2 or TRBV6-3; maybe TRBD2 (6 bases). The CDR3 spans 18 residues. Germline V gene sequence: CDR1 MNHEY, CDR2 SVGEGT. Trimming cost V 0 bases and J 0 bases, with 15 bases left between them.

The chain couples TRBV24-1 to TRBJ1-5; no definite D call. V was clipped by 4 bases and J by 6 bases, with 9 bases between them. Germline-derived CDR1 and CDR2 are KGHDR and SFDVKD. CDR3 length equals 13 residues. The CDR3: CATSEPRGQPQHF. For the CDR3, the DNA is TGTGCCACCAGTGAGCCCCGGGGTCAGCCCCAGCATTTT.

This clone turned up a few times. The rearrangement uses TRBV6-5 and TRBJ2-1; the match to TRBD2 covers 7 bases. This CDR3 region has 14 residues. Germline-derived CDR1 and CDR2 are MNHEY and SVGAGI. Germline trimming cut 2 bases from V and 3 bases from J; bases unmatched to any gene: 1. The CDR3 region is CASSYSGDYNEQFF. The CDR3 DNA follows: TGTGCCAGCAGTTACAGCGGGGACTACAATGAGCAGTTCTTC.

The chain has TRBV18 and TRBJ2-5; 8 bases agree with TRBD1. The germline V gene has CDR1 KGHSH and CDR2 LQKENI. CDR3 length: 15 residues. The V and J ends lost 3 bases and 1 base, in that order; junction bases with no gene match: 4. The CDR3 nucleotides are TGTGCCAGCTCACCGAAGGACAGGGTCCAAGAGACCCAGTACTTC. It specifies CASSPKDRVQETQYF.

The rearrangement uses TRBV9 and TRBJ1-1; no clear D gene. The CDR3 has 15 residues. V lost 0 bases and J lost 1, with 10 bases in between. Germline loops: CDR1 SGDLS, CDR2 YYNGEE. CDR3 amino acids: CASSVGVGSNTEAFF. CDR3 DNA sequence: TGTGCCAGCAGCGTAGGGGTCGGCTCGAACACTGAAGCTTTCTTT.

The V and J genes are TRBV11-1 and TRBJ2-5, with a weak D call TRBD2 (6 bases). Germline V lookup: CDR1 SGHAT, CDR2 FQDESV (reference sequence). V lost 3 bases and J lost 1, with 12 bases in between. The CDR3 has 15 residues. The CDR3 coding sequence is TGTGCCAGCAGCTTCGGGAGCCCATTCCAAGAGACCCAGTACTTC. Translated, it gives CASSFGSPFQETQYF. Combining the CDR3 with reference TRBV11-1 and TRBJ2-5 gives the whole variable domain EAEVAQSPRYKITEKSQAVAFWCDPISGHATLYWYRQILGQGPELLVQFQDESVVDDSQLPKDRFSAERLKGVDSTLKIQPAELGDSAMYLCASSFGSPFQETQYFGPGTRLLVL.

The V call is TRBV28, the J call TRBJ2-6; D might be TRBD1 (5 bases). V lost 5 bases and J lost 0, with 14 bases in between. The germline gives CDR1 MDHEN, CDR2 SYDVKM. The CDR3 is 17 residues long. Here the CDR3 reads CASSPRQGVSGANVLTF. Here the CDR3 DNA reads TGTGCCAGCAGTCCGCGGCAGGGTGTCTCTGGGGCCAACGTCCTGACTTTC.

This sequence joins TRBV5-1 and TRBJ2-7; 7 bases match TRBD1. CDR3 length equals 14 residues. The germline V gene encodes CDR1 SGHRS and CDR2 YFSETQ. Trimming cost V 4 bases and J 4 bases; bases outside gene matches: 8. The chain's CDR3 is CASSLGQDGYEQYF. CDR3 coding DNA: TGCGCCAGCAGCCTAGGACAGGATGGATACGAGCAGTACTTC.

The chain joins TRBV14 to TRBJ2-1; 7 nucleotides agree with TRBD1. The germline gives CDR1 SGHDN, CDR2 FVKESK. J gave up 7 bases and V 2 bases, and 8 bases lay outside the gene matches. CDR3 length: 15 residues. The CDR3 region has the DNA TGTGCCAGCAGCCAATACAGGGGTTATTGGAATGAGCAGTTCTTC. Protein product: CASSQYRGYWNEQFF.